These T cell receptor beta chains were read from a single sample in a study of T-cell memory formation after mild COVID-19. From the 5' RACE reads, TCRdb called clonotypes with MiXCR, one entry per CDR3 protein. The table lists around 180,000 distinct CDR3 sequences, approximately 16% of them singletons. Material for sequencing was PBMCs or a T cell subset sorted from them (not recorded which). These receptors were obtained from an adult woman who had mild COVID-19 (a few samples of this study predate the infection). Cell type and time point are not known. The CDR3 runs from the conserved cysteine through the conserved F or W. The order of the fields is V gene, D gene, clone size, J gene, CDR3 DNA, CDR3 protein. D genes are given only for firm matches. Size is omitted from some rows. Given values are once, few, many or a class for expanded clones.

v_gene: TRBV7-8; d_gene: TRBD1; abundance: few; j_gene: TRBJ1-1; CDR3nt: TGTGCCAGCAGCTCGGGACAGGGAAAGAACACTGAAGCTTTCTTT; CDR3aa: CASSSGQGKNTEAFF
v_gene: TRBV6-4; d_gene: NA; abundance: NA; j_gene: TRBJ2-1; CDR3nt: TGTGCCAGCAGTGACTCGAAACTAGGATCTAATGAGCAGTTCTTC; CDR3aa: CASSDSKLGSNEQFF
v_gene: TRBV3-1; d_gene: NA; abundance: NA; j_gene: TRBJ1-1; CDR3nt: TGTGCCAGCAGCCAAGCACGGGTTACTGAAGCTTTCTTT; CDR3aa: CASSQARVTEAFF
v_gene: TRBV7-6; d_gene: NA; abundance: few; j_gene: TRBJ2-3; CDR3nt: TGTGCCAGCAGCCCGTCCCTAGATACGCAGTATTTT; CDR3aa: CASSPSLDTQYF
v_gene: TRBV3-1; d_gene: NA; abundance: NA; j_gene: TRBJ2-7; CDR3nt: TGTGCCAGCAGCCAAGGACCGGAAGGGACCTACGAGCAGTACTTC; CDR3aa: CASSQGPEGTYEQYF
v_gene: TRBV6-1; d_gene: TRBD1; abundance: few; j_gene: TRBJ2-1; CDR3nt: TGTGCCAGCATTGGACAGGGTTACAATGAGCAGTTCTTC; CDR3aa: CASIGQGYNEQFF
v_gene: TRBV24-1; d_gene: TRBD1; abundance: NA; j_gene: TRBJ2-2; CDR3nt: TGTGCCACCAGTGATTTGGTAGGGACAGGGGCCGGACTAGCCGCCGGGGAGCTGTTTTTT; CDR3aa: CATSDLVGTGAGLAAGELFF
v_gene: TRBV7-3; d_gene: NA; abundance: few; j_gene: TRBJ2-1; CDR3nt: TGTGCCAGCCAGGGCTTGGGCTACAATGAGCAGTTCTTC; CDR3aa: CASQGLGYNEQFF
v_gene: TRBV4-3; d_gene: NA; abundance: NA; j_gene: TRBJ2-7; CDR3nt: TGCGCCAGCAGCCAAGGGGACTCGTTCTACGAGCAGTACTTC; CDR3aa: CASSQGDSFYEQYF
v_gene: TRBV6-1; d_gene: TRBD1; abundance: few; j_gene: TRBJ2-1; CDR3nt: TGTGCCAGCAGCAAGGACAGGGGGCCGAATGAGCAGTTCTTC; CDR3aa: CASSKDRGPNEQFF
v_gene: TRBV7-3; d_gene: TRBD2; abundance: few; j_gene: TRBJ2-1; CDR3nt: TGTGCCAGCAGCAACCGTGGACTAGCGGGAGTCGATGAGCAGTTCTTC; CDR3aa: CASSNRGLAGVDEQFF
v_gene: TRBV7-3; d_gene: NA; abundance: NA; j_gene: TRBJ1-2; CDR3nt: TGTGCCAGCAGCACCAAACCCTTCAGGGGTACTAACTATGGCTACACCTTC; CDR3aa: CASSTKPFRGTNYGYTF
v_gene: TRBV19; d_gene: NA; abundance: NA; j_gene: TRBJ2-3; CDR3nt: TGTGCCAGTAGTCTATCGACAGTCACAGATACGCAGTATTTT; CDR3aa: CASSLSTVTDTQYF
v_gene: TRBV7-9; d_gene: TRBD2; abundance: NA; j_gene: TRBJ2-7; CDR3nt: TGTGCCAGCAGTCTCGGGTTTACCCGGGGGGAGTACGAGCAGTACTTC; CDR3aa: CASSLGFTRGEYEQYF
v_gene: TRBV9; d_gene: NA; abundance: NA; j_gene: TRBJ1-6; CDR3nt: TGTGCCAGCAACGCGGACACCAATAATTCACCCCTCCACTTT; CDR3aa: CASNADTNNSPLHF
v_gene: TRBV12-3/TRBV12-4; d_gene: TRBD1; abundance: NA; j_gene: TRBJ1-2; CDR3nt: TGTGCCAGCAGTTTGGGGACAGGGGGGAAATACGGCTACACCTTC; CDR3aa: CASSLGTGGKYGYTF
v_gene: TRBV7-2; d_gene: TRBD2; abundance: few; j_gene: TRBJ2-5; CDR3nt: TGTGCCAGCAGCTCGCAGGGAGGGCAAGAGACCCAGTACTTC; CDR3aa: CASSSQGGQETQYF
v_gene: TRBV30; d_gene: TRBD2; abundance: NA; j_gene: TRBJ2-7; CDR3nt: TGTGCCTGGAGCCGTCGGGGGGGAGACTCCTACGAGCAGTACTTC; CDR3aa: CAWSRRGGDSYEQYF
v_gene: TRBV7-9; d_gene: NA; abundance: NA; j_gene: TRBJ1-6; CDR3nt: TGTGCCAGCAGCACGACAGTGGGTAATTCACCCCTCCACTTT; CDR3aa: CASSTTVGNSPLHF
v_gene: TRBV5-1; d_gene: NA; abundance: few; j_gene: TRBJ2-6; CDR3nt: TGCGCCAGCAGCTTGGATCCCTTAGGGGGCTCTGGGGCCAACGTCCTGACTTTC; CDR3aa: CASSLDPLGGSGANVLTF
v_gene: TRBV5-1; d_gene: NA; abundance: many; j_gene: TRBJ1-5; CDR3nt: TGCGCCAGCAGCTCCGGGACCTCGGGGCAGCCCCAGCATTTT; CDR3aa: CASSSGTSGQPQHF
v_gene: TRBV7-9; d_gene: TRBD1; abundance: NA; j_gene: TRBJ1-2; CDR3nt: TGTGCCAGCAGCTTAGGGGGACAGGGCGGCTACACCTTC; CDR3aa: CASSLGGQGGYTF
v_gene: TRBV5-1; d_gene: NA; abundance: many; j_gene: TRBJ2-7; CDR3nt: TGCGCCAGCAGCTTGGAAGGATCCTTCGGGAGAGAGCAGTACTTC; CDR3aa: CASSLEGSFGREQYF
v_gene: TRBV5-1; d_gene: NA; abundance: NA; j_gene: TRBJ2-7; CDR3nt: TGCGCCAGCCACCAAGGGGGAGGATCCTACGAGCAGTACTTC; CDR3aa: CASHQGGGSYEQYF
v_gene: TRBV7-3; d_gene: TRBD2; abundance: few; j_gene: TRBJ2-3; CDR3nt: TGTGCCAGCAGCTTTATAGCGGGGGCTGGAACAGATACGCAGTATTTT; CDR3aa: CASSFIAGAGTDTQYF
v_gene: TRBV9; d_gene: TRBD2; abundance: few; j_gene: TRBJ2-3; CDR3nt: TGTGCCAGCAGCGGTACTAGCGGGTCCGCAGATACGCAGTATTTT; CDR3aa: CASSGTSGSADTQYF
v_gene: TRBV12-3/TRBV12-4; d_gene: NA; abundance: few; j_gene: TRBJ2-2; CDR3nt: TGTGCCAGCAGCCGAGGGACCACGAACACCGGGGAGCTGTTTTTT; CDR3aa: CASSRGTTNTGELFF
v_gene: TRBV15; d_gene: TRBD1; abundance: NA; j_gene: TRBJ2-5; CDR3nt: TGTGCCACCAGCAGCCGGGACAGCCCCCTGGAGACCCAGTACTTC; CDR3aa: CATSSRDSPLETQYF
v_gene: TRBV20-1; d_gene: TRBD2; abundance: many; j_gene: TRBJ2-7; CDR3nt: TGCAGTGCTAGCCGTAGCGGGAGAAGGGGCTACGAGCAGTACTTC; CDR3aa: CSASRSGRRGYEQYF
v_gene: TRBV12-3/TRBV12-4; d_gene: NA; abundance: many; j_gene: TRBJ2-5; CDR3nt: TGTGCCAGCAGTTATGGGGGAGAGTGGGAGACCCAGTACTTC; CDR3aa: CASSYGGEWETQYF
v_gene: TRBV24-1; d_gene: TRBD2; abundance: NA; j_gene: TRBJ2-3; CDR3nt: TGTGCCACCAGTCTAGCGGGAGATGGCACAGATACGCAGTATTTT; CDR3aa: CATSLAGDGTDTQYF
v_gene: TRBV15; d_gene: NA; abundance: NA; j_gene: TRBJ1-1; CDR3nt: TGTGCCACCAGCAGAGCGACAGGAGCACCGAACACTGAAGCTTTCTTT; CDR3aa: CATSRATGAPNTEAFF
v_gene: TRBV18; d_gene: TRBD2; abundance: NA; j_gene: TRBJ2-7; CDR3nt: TGTGCCAGCTCACCCGGCGGGAGGGTCTCCTACGAGCAGTACTTC; CDR3aa: CASSPGGRVSYEQYF
v_gene: TRBV20-1; d_gene: NA; abundance: NA; j_gene: TRBJ2-5; CDR3nt: TGCAGTCCGGAGGCCGGTGAGACCCAGTACTTC; CDR3aa: CSPEAGETQYF
v_gene: TRBV2; d_gene: TRBD2; abundance: few; j_gene: TRBJ2-3; CDR3nt: TGTGCCAGCAGTGATCCCGGGAGGGGCACAGATACGCAGTATTTT; CDR3aa: CASSDPGRGTDTQYF
v_gene: TRBV9; d_gene: NA; abundance: NA; j_gene: TRBJ2-7; CDR3nt: TGTGCCAGCAGCGTAGATTTGGAGCGGGTCGAGCAGTACTTC; CDR3aa: CASSVDLERVEQYF
v_gene: TRBV5-1; d_gene: NA; abundance: many; j_gene: TRBJ2-5; CDR3nt: TGCGCCAGCAGCTTAGGCACAGGTCTCCAAGAGACCCAGTACTTC; CDR3aa: CASSLGTGLQETQYF
v_gene: TRBV4-3; d_gene: TRBD1; abundance: many; j_gene: TRBJ2-2; CDR3nt: TGCGCCAGCAGCCAAGGGCAGGGGGCTAACACCGGGGAGCTGTTTTTT; CDR3aa: CASSQGQGANTGELFF
v_gene: TRBV5-4; d_gene: TRBD2; abundance: few; j_gene: TRBJ2-5; CDR3nt: TGTGCCAGCGGGAGAGTAGCGGGGGAGACCCAGTACTTC; CDR3aa: CASGRVAGETQYF
v_gene: TRBV12-3/TRBV12-4; d_gene: NA; abundance: NA; j_gene: TRBJ1-3; CDR3nt: TGTGCCAGCACCGGGGCGGACACCATATATTTT; CDR3aa: CASTGADTIYF
v_gene: TRBV20-1; d_gene: NA; abundance: NA; j_gene: TRBJ2-3; CDR3nt: TGCAGTGTACGACAGGGAGGCAGCACAGATACGCAGTATTTT; CDR3aa: CSVRQGGSTDTQYF
v_gene: TRBV5-4; d_gene: NA; abundance: few; j_gene: TRBJ2-7; CDR3nt: TGTGCCAGCAGCTTGGGGAGTAGGACGTACGAGCAGTACTTC; CDR3aa: CASSLGSRTYEQYF
v_gene: TRBV20-1; d_gene: TRBD1; abundance: NA; j_gene: TRBJ2-4; CDR3nt: TGCAGTGCTAAGCCAAGGGACAGGGGGGCCTTAGCCAAAAACATTCAGTACTTC; CDR3aa: CSAKPRDRGALAKNIQYF
v_gene: TRBV29-1; d_gene: TRBD1; abundance: few; j_gene: TRBJ2-1; CDR3nt: TGCAGCGTTGGCCCCTCAGGGGGTCCCCACAATGAGCAGTTCTTC; CDR3aa: CSVGPSGGPHNEQFF
v_gene: TRBV29-1; d_gene: TRBD2; abundance: NA; j_gene: TRBJ2-3; CDR3nt: TGCAGCGTTGACGAGCGGGAGATCTTACAATGGCGCACAGATACGCAGTATTTT; CDR3aa: CSVDEREILQWRTDTQYF
v_gene: TRBV7-9; d_gene: NA; abundance: NA; j_gene: TRBJ1-1; CDR3nt: TGTGCCAGCAGCTTAGCCCAAACAGGGTTTGAAGCTTTCTTT; CDR3aa: CASSLAQTGFEAFF
v_gene: TRBV7-3; d_gene: NA; abundance: NA; j_gene: TRBJ2-5; CDR3nt: TGTGCCAGCAGCTTATCGAGCACCGACGAGACCCAGTACTTC; CDR3aa: CASSLSSTDETQYF